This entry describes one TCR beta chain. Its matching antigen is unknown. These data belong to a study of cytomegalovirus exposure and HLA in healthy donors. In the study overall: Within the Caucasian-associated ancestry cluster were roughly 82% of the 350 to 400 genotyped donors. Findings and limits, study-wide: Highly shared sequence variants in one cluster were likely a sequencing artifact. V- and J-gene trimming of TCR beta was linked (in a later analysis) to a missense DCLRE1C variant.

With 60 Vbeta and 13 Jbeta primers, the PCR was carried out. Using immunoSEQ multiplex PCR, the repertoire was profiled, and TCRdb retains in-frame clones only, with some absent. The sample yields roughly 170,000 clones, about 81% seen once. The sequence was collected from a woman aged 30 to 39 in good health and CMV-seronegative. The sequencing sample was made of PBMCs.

In DNA form, the CDR3 reads TGTGCCAGCAGCGTAGAACCGAGCTTCGGAAACACCATATATTTT. Its protein product is CASSVEPSFGNTIYF. The chain couples TRBV9 to TRBJ1-3; D unresolved. The CDR3 spans 15 residues. V was pared by 0 bases and J by 4 bases, with 11 bases between. Germline CDR1 and CDR2: SGDLS and YYNGEE.